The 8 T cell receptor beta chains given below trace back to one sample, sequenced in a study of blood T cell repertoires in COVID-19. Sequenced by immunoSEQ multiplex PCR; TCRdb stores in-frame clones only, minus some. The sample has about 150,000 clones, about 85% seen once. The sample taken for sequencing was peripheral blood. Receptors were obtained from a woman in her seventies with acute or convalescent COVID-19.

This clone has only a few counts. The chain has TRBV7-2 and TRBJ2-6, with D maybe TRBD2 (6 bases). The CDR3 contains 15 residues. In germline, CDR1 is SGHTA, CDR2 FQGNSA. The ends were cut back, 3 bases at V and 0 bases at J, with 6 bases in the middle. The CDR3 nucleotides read TGTGCCAGCAGCTTGGGAGGCTCTGGGGCCAACGTCCTGACTTTC. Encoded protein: CASSLGGSGANVLTF. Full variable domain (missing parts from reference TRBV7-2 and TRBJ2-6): GAGVSQSPSNKVTEKGKDVELRCDPISGHTALYWYRQSLGQGLEFLIYFQGNSAPDKSGLPSDRFSAERTGGSVSTLTIQRTQQEDSAVYLCASSLGGSGANVLTFGAGSRLTVL.

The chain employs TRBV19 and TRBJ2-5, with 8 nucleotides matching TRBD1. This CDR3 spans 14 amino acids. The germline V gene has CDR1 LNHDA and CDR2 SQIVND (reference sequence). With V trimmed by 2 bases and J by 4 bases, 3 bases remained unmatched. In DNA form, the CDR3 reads TGTGCCAGTAGTATATACAGGGGGGCAGAGACCCAGTACTTC. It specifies CASSIYRGAETQYF.

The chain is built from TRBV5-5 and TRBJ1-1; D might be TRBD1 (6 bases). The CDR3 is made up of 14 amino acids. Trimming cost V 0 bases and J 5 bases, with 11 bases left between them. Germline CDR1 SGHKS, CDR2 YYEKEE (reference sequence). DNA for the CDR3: TGTGCCAGCAGCTTGGCGGCAGGGGAGACTGAAGCTTTCTTT. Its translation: CASSLAAGETEAFF.

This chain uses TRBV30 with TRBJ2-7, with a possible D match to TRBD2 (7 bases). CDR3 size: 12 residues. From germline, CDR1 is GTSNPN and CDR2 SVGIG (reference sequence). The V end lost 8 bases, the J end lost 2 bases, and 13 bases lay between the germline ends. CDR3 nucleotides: TGTGCCCATGGGGGGGGCCCCTACGAGCAGTACTTC. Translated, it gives CAHGGGPYEQYF.

This chain's CDR3 is CASSYPQGTYGYTF. The CDR3 DNA is TGTGCCAGCAGTTACCCACAGGGGACCTATGGCTACACCTTC. V usage is TRBV6-6 and J usage is TRBJ1-2, with 7 bases lining up with TRBD1. The CDR3 contains 14 residues. Per the germline V gene, CDR1 is MNHNY and CDR2 is SVGAGI (reference sequence). V lost 2 bases and J lost 4; bases outside the gene matches: 4.

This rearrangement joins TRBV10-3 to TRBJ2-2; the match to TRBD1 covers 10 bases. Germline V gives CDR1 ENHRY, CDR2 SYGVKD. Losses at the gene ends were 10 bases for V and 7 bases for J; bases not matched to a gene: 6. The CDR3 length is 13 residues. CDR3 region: CATRDRGVGELFF. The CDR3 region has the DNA TGTGCCACCCGGGACAGGGGTGTCGGGGAGCTGTTTTTT.

CDR3 loop: CASSDVALGGLEQYF. CDR3 coding DNA: TGTGCCAGCAGTGACGTGGCATTGGGGGGACTAGAACAGTATTTT. The J gene is TRBJ2-3, the V gene TRBV6-1, with 8 bases matching TRBD2. Germline values: CDR1 MNHNS, CDR2 SASEGT. The CDR3 spans 15 residues. V shed 3 bases, J shed 12 bases, and the junction held 14 bases outside the gene matches.

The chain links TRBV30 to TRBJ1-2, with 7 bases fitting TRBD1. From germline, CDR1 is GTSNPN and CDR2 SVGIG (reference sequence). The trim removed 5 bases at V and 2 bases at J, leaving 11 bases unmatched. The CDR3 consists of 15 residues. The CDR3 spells CAWARDSQLNYGYTF. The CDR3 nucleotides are TGTGCCTGGGCCAGGGACAGCCAACTAAACTATGGCTACACCTTC.